A single T cell receptor beta chain is shown here with its context. Antigen unknown. This record belongs to a study of naive and memory T cell subsets. Broader study findings: Over 95% of naive TCR sequences appeared only once after error correction, unlike memory subsets. Especially in CD8 cells, naive repertoires contained a few larger clonotypes, possibly CD45RA-re-expressing memory cells.

The CDR3 loop spans 17 amino acids. V lost 2 bases to trimming and J lost 6 bases; unmatched junction nucleotides: 10. Germline V gives CDR1 SGHVS, CDR2 FQNEAQ. An equimolar mix of two oligonucleotides served as the beta constant-region primer for TRBC1 and TRBC2. Four rounds of PCR amplified the ligated cDNA using nested alpha and beta constant-region primers plus SP2. TCRdb fed the UMI-ligation and nested PCR reads into MiXCR, producing one record per CDR3 protein. The table shows roughly 150,000 distinct CDR3 sequences, with roughly 23% occurring only once. Four subsets defined by CD45RA and CD27 were sorted after CD3, CD4, CD8 and live/dead staining.

The specimen sequenced was naive CD4+ T cells from blood. This chain connects TRBV7-8 to TRBJ1-5; 10 bases agree with TRBD1. The receptor was isolated from a human donor in good health. CDR3 sequence: CASSLSLGTGVTQPQHF. The CDR3 DNA is TGTGCCAGCAGCTTATCGCTGGGGACAGGGGTCACTCAGCCCCAGCATTTT.